Listed here is a single T cell receptor (beta chain). Profiling relied on immunoSEQ multiplex PCR, and the TCRdb table lists in-frame clones only, not all of them. The sample holds 150,000 to 200,000 clones, 85% to 90% seen once. These data are taken from a study of control samples from healthy donors and cancer patients. CDR1 and CDR2 from the germline V gene are SEHNR and FQNEAQ (reference sequence). V was trimmed by 1 base and J by 6 bases, leaving 6 bases between them. The length of the CDR3 is 12 residues. V gene TRBV7-9 combines with J gene TRBJ1-1; no clear D gene. What was sequenced was blood. The source is a woman aged 45 to 65 in good health. CDR3 in DNA: TGTGCCAGCAGCTTAGTGTTAGCTGAAGCTTTCTTT. Translating gives CASSLVLAEAFF.